A selection of T cell receptor beta chains follows, all from one sample in a study of cytomegalovirus exposure and HLA in healthy donors. Generated by immunoSEQ multiplex PCR, the TCRdb table keeps only in-frame clones and is missing some. The sample records approximately 110,000 clones, about 82% being singletons. Material: PBMCs. All receptors come from a man aged 45-65 years in good health and CMV-seronegative. The CDR3 runs from the conserved cysteine through the conserved F or W. Each record gives: J gene, V gene, D gene, CDR3 length, clone size, CDR3 protein, CDR3 DNA. D genes are given only for firm matches. The size of a clone is reported for some rows only, either as once, few or many, or as a class for expanded clones.

J gene: TRBJ1-2
V gene: TRBV4-3
D gene: TRBD1
CDR3 length: 17
clone size: .
CDR3 protein: CASSPPAVRGQSYGYTF
CDR3 DNA: TGCGCCAGCAGCCCCCCTGCCGTAAGGGGGCAAAGCTATGGCTACACCTTC

J gene: TRBJ2-2
V gene: TRBV5-1
D gene: TRBD1
CDR3 length: 15
clone size: .
CDR3 protein: CASSYRTGDTGELFF
CDR3 DNA: TGCGCCAGCAGCTACCGGACAGGGGACACCGGGGAGCTGTTTTTT

J gene: TRBJ1-4
V gene: TRBV7-9
D gene: TRBD1
CDR3 length: 17
clone size: .
CDR3 protein: CASSSWTGGRTNEKLFF
CDR3 DNA: TGTGCCAGCAGCTCTTGGACAGGGGGCCGAACTAATGAAAAACTGTTTTTT

J gene: TRBJ2-5
V gene: TRBV5-6
D gene: .
CDR3 length: 12
clone size: few
CDR3 protein: CASSLPGETQYF
CDR3 DNA: TGTGCCAGCAGCTTGCCGGGGGAGACCCAGTACTTC

J gene: TRBJ1-3
V gene: TRBV19
D gene: .
CDR3 length: 16
clone size: .
CDR3 protein: CASSIELDSSGNTIYF
CDR3 DNA: TGTGCCAGTAGTATCGAACTTGACAGCTCTGGAAACACCATATATTTT

J gene: TRBJ2-3
V gene: TRBV7-9
D gene: TRBD1
CDR3 length: 16
clone size: .
CDR3 protein: CASSALQGASTDTQYF
CDR3 DNA: TGTGCCAGCAGCGCGTTACAGGGGGCTAGCACAGATACGCAGTATTTT

J gene: TRBJ1-5
V gene: TRBV7-2
D gene: TRBD1
CDR3 length: 15
clone size: once
CDR3 protein: CASSFRQGAAQPQHF
CDR3 DNA: TGTGCCAGCAGCTTCCGACAGGGGGCGGCTCAGCCCCAGCACTTT

J gene: TRBJ2-3
V gene: TRBV10-3
D gene: .
CDR3 length: 11
clone size: .
CDR3 protein: CAIGGVDTQYF
CDR3 DNA: TGTGCCATCGGAGGGGTCGATACGCAGTATTTT

J gene: TRBJ2-3
V gene: TRBV5-1
D gene: TRBD2
CDR3 length: 15
clone size: .
CDR3 protein: CASSLGTSVTDTQYF
CDR3 DNA: TGCGCCAGCAGCTTAGGCACTAGCGTGACAGATACGCAGTATTTT

J gene: TRBJ2-5
V gene: TRBV19
D gene: TRBD2
CDR3 length: 15
clone size: .
CDR3 protein: CASSPSGGRQETQYF
CDR3 DNA: TGTGCCAGTAGTCCAAGCGGGGGGAGACAAGAGACCCAGTACTTC

J gene: TRBJ2-3
V gene: TRBV6-9
D gene: TRBD1
CDR3 length: 16
clone size: .
CDR3 protein: CASRTAGQGPGDTQYF
CDR3 DNA: TGTGCCAGCAGAACAGCGGGACAGGGGCCGGGGGATACGCAGTATTTT

J gene: TRBJ2-1
V gene: TRBV11-3
D gene: TRBD2
CDR3 length: 16
clone size: once
CDR3 protein: CASSLDSLAGSNEQFF
CDR3 DNA: TGTGCCAGCAGCTTAGATTCGCTAGCGGGGAGCAATGAGCAGTTCTTC

J gene: TRBJ1-1
V gene: TRBV2
D gene: TRBD1
CDR3 length: 15
clone size: .
CDR3 protein: CASINPRGLRTEAFF
CDR3 DNA: TGTGCCAGCATCAACCCCAGGGGGCTTCGTACTGAAGCTTTCTTT

J gene: TRBJ2-1
V gene: TRBV10-3
D gene: TRBD1
CDR3 length: 17
clone size: once
CDR3 protein: CAISEGMGQGARNEQFF
CDR3 DNA: TGTGCCATCAGTGAGGGGATGGGACAGGGGGCGAGGAATGAGCAGTTCTTC

J gene: TRBJ1-1
V gene: TRBV5-6
D gene: TRBD1
CDR3 length: 15
clone size: .
CDR3 protein: CASSLEWTGITEAFF
CDR3 DNA: TGTGCCAGCAGCTTGGAGTGGACAGGAATCACTGAAGCTTTCTTT

J gene: TRBJ1-1
V gene: TRBV6-1
D gene: TRBD1
CDR3 length: 13
clone size: .
CDR3 protein: CASKLTGVTEAFF
CDR3 DNA: TGTGCCAGCAAGCTGACAGGGGTGACTGAAGCTTTCTTT

J gene: TRBJ1-2
V gene: TRBV10-3
D gene: TRBD1
CDR3 length: 14
clone size: .
CDR3 protein: CAINVAGGDYGYTF
CDR3 DNA: TGTGCCATCAATGTCGCAGGGGGAGACTATGGCTACACCTTC

J gene: TRBJ2-3
V gene: TRBV15
D gene: .
CDR3 length: 12
clone size: .
CDR3 protein: CATSRTGSTQYF
CDR3 DNA: TGTGCCACCAGCAGAACAGGGAGTACGCAGTATTTT

J gene: TRBJ2-3
V gene: TRBV5-4
D gene: TRBD2
CDR3 length: 15
clone size: few
CDR3 protein: CASSKERGGDYTQYF
CDR3 DNA: TGTGCCAGCAGCAAAGAGCGGGGGGGCGATTATACGCAGTATTTT

J gene: TRBJ1-5
V gene: TRBV28
D gene: .
CDR3 length: 15
clone size: once
CDR3 protein: CASKEDEVSNQPQHF
CDR3 DNA: TGTGCCAGCAAGGAGGACGAGGTCAGCAATCAGCCCCAGCATTTT

J gene: TRBJ2-1
V gene: TRBV30
D gene: TRBD1
CDR3 length: 14
clone size: once
CDR3 protein: CAWNFRDREYEQFF
CDR3 DNA: TGTGCCTGGAATTTCAGGGACAGGGAGTATGAGCAGTTCTTC

J gene: TRBJ2-5
V gene: TRBV7-6
D gene: TRBD1
CDR3 length: 15
clone size: .
CDR3 protein: CASSLRTGGGETQYF
CDR3 DNA: TGTGCCAGCAGCTTACGGACAGGGGGTGGGGAGACCCAGTACTTC

J gene: TRBJ1-2
V gene: TRBV5-8
D gene: .
CDR3 length: 14
clone size: .
CDR3 protein: CASSLGRGNRGYTF
CDR3 DNA: TGTGCCAGCAGCTTGGGAAGGGGAAACAGGGGCTACACCTTC

J gene: TRBJ1-1
V gene: TRBV5-1
D gene: .
CDR3 length: 16
clone size: .
CDR3 protein: CASSLGGTLVNTEAFF
CDR3 DNA: TGCGCCAGCAGCTTGGGAGGGACACTAGTGAACACTGAAGCTTTCTTT

J gene: TRBJ2-2
V gene: TRBV19
D gene: TRBD2
CDR3 length: 18
clone size: .
CDR3 protein: CASSIAPLAGVNTGELFF
CDR3 DNA: TGTGCCAGTAGTATAGCCCCGCTAGCGGGAGTAAACACCGGGGAGCTGTTTTTT

J gene: TRBJ1-1
V gene: TRBV6-7
D gene: .
CDR3 length: 16
clone size: .
CDR3 protein: CASSYSGDRKNTEAFF
CDR3 DNA: TGTGCCAGCAGTTACTCTGGTGACAGAAAGAACACTGAAGCTTTCTTT

J gene: TRBJ2-1
V gene: TRBV18
D gene: TRBD2
CDR3 length: 16
clone size: .
CDR3 protein: CASSPSGWSSYNEQFF
CDR3 DNA: TGTGCCAGCTCTCCTAGCGGGTGGAGCTCCTACAATGAGCAGTTCTTC

J gene: TRBJ2-1
V gene: TRBV5-4
D gene: .
CDR3 length: 17
clone size: .
CDR3 protein: CASSQNRGSGAYNEQFF
CDR3 DNA: TGTGCCAGCAGCCAAAATAGGGGGAGCGGGGCGTACAATGAGCAGTTCTTC

J gene: TRBJ2-7
V gene: TRBV5-1
D gene: .
CDR3 length: 15
clone size: .
CDR3 protein: CASSPSGGAGDEQYF
CDR3 DNA: TGCGCCAGCAGCCCAAGTGGAGGGGCGGGCGACGAGCAGTACTTC

J gene: TRBJ2-1
V gene: TRBV5-4
D gene: TRBD1
CDR3 length: 15
clone size: .
CDR3 protein: CASSSPGQGFNEQFF
CDR3 DNA: TGTGCCAGCAGCAGTCCGGGACAGGGGTTCAATGAGCAGTTCTTC

J gene: TRBJ1-6
V gene: TRBV4-1
D gene: .
CDR3 length: 16
clone size: .
CDR3 protein: CASSRDLSSYNSPLHF
CDR3 DNA: TGCGCCAGCAGCCGAGACCTGAGCTCCTATAATTCACCCCTCCACTTT

J gene: TRBJ1-5
V gene: TRBV28
D gene: .
CDR3 length: 16
clone size: .
CDR3 protein: CASSSVRGSGNQPQHF
CDR3 DNA: TGTGCCAGCAGTTCGGTGAGGGGGAGTGGTAATCAGCCCCAGCATTTT

J gene: TRBJ1-1
V gene: TRBV7-9
D gene: .
CDR3 length: 13
clone size: .
CDR3 protein: CSSSSTGNTEAFF
CDR3 DNA: TGTTCCAGCAGCTCGACAGGGAACACTGAAGCTTTCTTT

J gene: TRBJ2-4
V gene: TRBV15
D gene: .
CDR3 length: 13
clone size: .
CDR3 protein: CATRELAKNIQYF
CDR3 DNA: TGTGCCACCCGAGAGCTAGCCAAAAACATTCAGTACTTC

J gene: TRBJ2-1
V gene: TRBV6-5
D gene: TRBD1
CDR3 length: 13
clone size: .
CDR3 protein: CASSPDRVNEQFF
CDR3 DNA: TGTGCCAGCAGTCCAGACAGGGTCAATGAGCAGTTCTTC

J gene: TRBJ1-6
V gene: TRBV5-1
D gene: TRBD1
CDR3 length: 16
clone size: .
CDR3 protein: CASSSSTGVNNSPLHF
CDR3 DNA: TGCGCCAGCAGCTCCTCGACAGGGGTGAACAATTCACCCCTCCACTTT

J gene: TRBJ2-2
V gene: TRBV5-1
D gene: TRBD2
CDR3 length: 20
clone size: .
CDR3 protein: CASSLGPSSGPRYDTGELFF
CDR3 DNA: TGCGCCAGCAGCTTGGGTCCTTCTAGCGGGCCCCGTTACGACACCGGGGAGCTGTTTTTT

J gene: TRBJ2-1
V gene: TRBV5-6
D gene: TRBD1
CDR3 length: 12
clone size: few
CDR3 protein: CASARGINEQFF
CDR3 DNA: TGTGCCAGCGCCAGGGGGATCAATGAGCAGTTCTTC

J gene: TRBJ2-2
V gene: TRBV5-1
D gene: .
CDR3 length: 17
clone size: few
CDR3 protein: CASSQEPRVVDTGELFF
CDR3 DNA: TGCGCCAGCAGTCAGGAGCCGCGGGTTGTGGACACCGGGGAGCTGTTTTTT

J gene: TRBJ2-6
V gene: TRBV5-1
D gene: .
CDR3 length: 17
clone size: .
CDR3 protein: CASSLDRLSSGANVLTF
CDR3 DNA: TGCGCCAGCAGCTTGGACAGGCTTAGCTCTGGGGCCAACGTCCTGACTTTC

J gene: TRBJ2-5
V gene: TRBV6-5
D gene: TRBD1
CDR3 length: 13
clone size: once
CDR3 protein: CASSRGQQETQYF
CDR3 DNA: TGTGCCAGCAGCCGGGGACAGCAAGAGACCCAGTACTTC

J gene: TRBJ2-3
V gene: TRBV18
D gene: TRBD2
CDR3 length: 15
clone size: .
CDR3 protein: CASSVGIAGADTQYF
CDR3 DNA: TGTGCCAGCTCAGTCGGGATAGCGGGGGCCGATACGCAGTATTTT

J gene: TRBJ1-6
V gene: TRBV14
D gene: TRBD1
CDR3 length: 16
clone size: .
CDR3 protein: CASSQATGTAISPLHF
CDR3 DNA: TGTGCCAGCAGCCAAGCGACCGGGACAGCGATATCACCCCTCCACTTT

J gene: TRBJ2-1
V gene: TRBV30
D gene: TRBD2
CDR3 length: 14
clone size: .
CDR3 protein: CAWGVAGLNNEQFF
CDR3 DNA: TGTGCCTGGGGGGTAGCGGGATTAAACAATGAGCAGTTCTTC

J gene: TRBJ1-4
V gene: TRBV2
D gene: .
CDR3 length: 18
clone size: .
CDR3 protein: CASSGAGAGYPTNEKLFF
CDR3 DNA: TGTGCCAGCAGTGGTGCAGGGGCCGGGTACCCAACTAATGAAAAACTGTTTTTT

J gene: TRBJ2-1
V gene: TRBV7-9
D gene: .
CDR3 length: 14
clone size: .
CDR3 protein: CASSFGQSYNEQFF
CDR3 DNA: TGTGCCAGCAGCTTTGGCCAATCCTACAATGAGCAGTTCTTC

J gene: TRBJ2-5
V gene: TRBV5-1
D gene: TRBD1
CDR3 length: 17
clone size: few
CDR3 protein: CASSLAGPGTGDETQYF
CDR3 DNA: TGCGCCAGCAGCTTGGCGGGCCCCGGGACAGGGGACGAGACCCAGTACTTC